This T cell receptor beta chain derives from a study of cytomegalovirus exposure and HLA in healthy donors. Whole-study results and caveats: Later genetic work tied a missense DCLRE1C variant to beta-chain V and J trimming.

Germline CDR1 is SGDLS and CDR2 is YYNGEE. V was clipped by 1 base and J by 7 bases, with 9 bases between them. This CDR3 spans 14 amino acids. The PCR used 60 Vbeta and 13 Jbeta primers. The assay was immunoSEQ multiplex PCR, and TCRdb's table has in-frame clones only and misses some. The sample holds about 140,000 clones, 66% seen once. This clone occurred a few times. What it recognizes is unknown. This CDR3 is also generated by other DNA sequences in the sample. Material: PBMCs. This TCR derives from an older woman in good health and CMV-seronegative. The chain carries TRBV9 and TRBJ1-6, with TRBD1 as a possible D gene (6 bases). The CDR3 loop reads CASSVRGANSPLHF. The CDR3 nucleotides read TGTGCCAGCAGCGTACGGGGGGCCAATTCACCCCTCCACTTT.